Below, one T cell receptor (beta chain) is given with its context. Antigen specificity is unknown. The data were taken from a study of shared clonotypes between healthy human individuals. Whole-study context: Donors, aged 18 to 49, were a couple of women and three men. Study-wide points: Inspection by rarefaction showed sorted-subset sequencing to be incomplete despite large depth. Across a handful of donors, naive CD4 shared 4.5% to 6%, naive CD8 around 3.8%, memory CD4 roughly 2.1%, memory CD8 0.4% to 0.5%.

Participating donors were healthy, HIV-negative adults free of recent acute infections or vaccinations. The CDR3 runs to 17 residues. The V gene end was trimmed by 6 bases and the J gene end by 3 bases; junction bases not matched to a gene: 7. Germline V lookup: CDR1 MGHRA, CDR2 YSYEKL. Profiling relied on immunoSEQ multiplex PCR, and the TCRdb table lists in-frame clones only, not all of them. The sample carries about 2.3 million clones, 85% to 95% recorded once. Sequencing was performed on naive CD4+ T cells from PBMCs. Regarding subset: CD45RA+ positively selected. The TCR was taken from a man younger than 35 in good health. Some clones in this sample may be carry-over from other donors' samples. This chain uses TRBV4-1 with TRBJ2-1; 14 positions match TRBD2. CDR3 nucleotide sequence: TGCGCCAGCAGGGCCGGGACTAGCGGGAGAGGCTACAATGAGCAGTTCTTC. As protein: CASRAGTSGRGYNEQFF.